The 22 T cell receptor beta chains presented below share a single source sample, sequenced in a study of shared clonotypes between healthy human individuals (dated by TCRdb to about 2020). The library was prepared using the immunoSEQ multiplex PCR assay. The source is immuneACCESS, and TCRdb retained only in-frame sequences with V and J called. Part of the clones is not carried over; for the studies checked, unresolved V genes explain less than half of this, and the remainder is unexplained. For this sample the table gives roughly 2.1 million clones, of which 93% were detected only once. The ten largest clones take up more than 1.5% of the sample. CD8 naive samples were CD45RO-negative cells positively selected for CCR7, giving a CD45RA+CCR7+ population that excluded TemRA cells. Material: naive CD8+ T cells from PBMCs. According to the study, the label for this sample's cell subset or site signals: CD45RA+CCR7+. These receptor sequences come from a man aged 18 to 30 in good health. Some clones in this sample may be carry-over from other donors' samples.

This chain joins TRBV7-6 and TRBJ2-5; 8 bases line up with TRBD1. The length of the CDR3 is 14 residues. Per germline, CDR1 SGHVS and CDR2 FNYEAQ. Trimming removed 6 bases from V and 5 bases from J; junction bases left unmatched: 8. CDR3 sequence (DNA): TGTGCCAGCAGACCTCAGGGGGCTATGGAGACCCAGTACTTC. This sequence encodes CASRPQGAMETQYF.

This chain links TRBV4-1 with TRBJ1-1; TRBD1 is a possible D gene (5 bases). The CDR3 length is 14 residues. CDR1 and CDR2 (germline): MGHRA, YSYEKL. V was cut by 5 bases and J by 6 bases, with 16 bases left in between. CDR3 amino acids: CASSEGRGASEAFF. DNA of the CDR3: TGCGCCAGCAGCGAAGGTAGGGGAGCATCTGAAGCTTTCTTT.

The chain links TRBV5-1 to TRBJ1-4, with D unclear. Germline CDR1 and CDR2: SGHRS and YFSETQ. This CDR3 has 17 residues. Between the trimmed V and J ends, which lost 0 bases and 8 bases, there was a span of 20 bases. CDR3 region: CASSLGFASEDLEKLFF. DNA for the CDR3: TGCGCCAGCAGCTTGGGATTTGCGTCAGAAGACCTGGAAAAACTGTTTTTT.

The chain recombines TRBV28 with TRBJ1-2; TRBD1 aligns across 8 bases. The ends lost 2 bases at V and 7 bases at J; junction bases unmatched: 6. Germline V lookup: CDR1 MDHEN, CDR2 SYDVKM. The CDR3 is 14 amino acids. This CDR3 is CASSLGTGWGGYTF. The CDR3 DNA reads as TGTGCCAGCAGTTTAGGGACAGGATGGGGTGGCTACACCTTC.

This clone was recorded once. The chain couples TRBV5-1 to TRBJ2-7, with D perhaps matching TRBD1 (6 bases). The CDR3 runs to 16 residues. The germline gives CDR1 SGHRS, CDR2 YFSETQ. The germline V and J ends were trimmed by 3 bases and 2 bases, with 18 bases remaining between them. CDR3 in amino acids: CASSSTEPDSPYEQYF. The CDR3 bases are TGCGCCAGCAGCTCCACTGAACCGGACAGCCCCTACGAGCAGTACTTC.

This chain connects TRBV9 to TRBJ2-7; tentatively, D is TRBD2 (6 bases). Germline assignment: CDR1 SGDLS and CDR2 YYNGEE. The CDR3 covers 15 residues. V was cut by 2 bases and J by 0 bases, with 12 bases left in between. The CDR3 DNA follows: TGTGCCAGCAGCGTTACCGGGGGAAGCTCCTACGAGCAGTACTTC. Amino acids: CASSVTGGSSYEQYF.

The chain recombines TRBV6-4 with TRBJ1-5, with D uncertain. The CDR3 runs to 13 residues. Trimming left V 7 bases short and J 5 bases short, with 12 bases between. Germline V gene sequence: CDR1 MRHNA, CDR2 SNTAGT. CDR3 loop: CASKVEPHQPQHF. As DNA, the CDR3 is TGTGCCAGCAAAGTGGAACCCCATCAGCCCCAGCATTTT.

CDR3 loop: CASSLASGRAINEQFF. The CDR3 DNA is TGTGCCAGCAGTTTAGCCAGCGGGAGGGCGATAAATGAGCAGTTCTTC. The chain links TRBV27 to TRBJ2-1; TRBD2 aligns across 10 bases. The CDR3 has 16 amino acids. CDR1 and CDR2 from the germline V gene are MNHEY and SMNVEV (reference sequence). Unmatched junction bases numbered 8, after V lost 2 bases and J lost 7 bases.

The J gene is TRBJ1-1, the V gene TRBV19, with D tentatively TRBD1 (6 bases). Germline values: CDR1 LNHDA, CDR2 SQIVND (reference sequence). The ends were cut back, 7 bases at V and 0 bases at J, with 6 bases in the middle. The CDR3 extends over 12 amino acids. CDR3 in DNA: TGTGCCAGTAACAGGGTGAACACTGAAGCTTTCTTT. Amino acid sequence: CASNRVNTEAFF.

This chain joins TRBV11-2 and TRBJ1-1, with D tentatively TRBD1 (5 bases). V shed 3 bases and J shed 4 bases, with 21 bases lying between them. Germline-derived CDR1 and CDR2 are SGHAT and FQNNGV. The CDR3 length is 17 residues. The CDR3 is CASSFLRGFRESTEAFF. CDR3 sequence (DNA): TGTGCCAGCAGCTTCCTCCGGGGGTTCAGGGAGTCCACTGAAGCTTTCTTT.

This clone was observed a handful of times. The V call is TRBV10-3, the J call TRBJ1-1; the D gene is possibly TRBD1 (5 bases). V was trimmed by 3 bases and J by 5 bases, leaving 13 bases between them. Germline CDR1 reads ENHRY; CDR2 reads SYGVKD. The CDR3 has 14 residues. The CDR3 nucleotides read TGTGCCATCAGTGACCCCTCGGGGCGGACTGAAGCTTTCTTT. Its protein is CAISDPSGRTEAFF.

DNA for the CDR3: TGTGCCAGCAGTCCGTCCACTCCTAGCGGAACCTTCACAGATACGCAGTATTTT. It codes for CASSPSTPSGTFTDTQYF. The chain employs TRBV27 and TRBJ2-3, with 7 bases matching TRBD2. The V gene's germline CDR1 is MNHEY and CDR2 SMNVEV (reference sequence). The CDR3 spans 18 residues. Unmatched junction bases numbered 16, after V lost 5 bases and J lost 2 bases.

V usage is TRBV27 and J usage is TRBJ2-1, with D maybe TRBD1 (6 bases). The CDR3 runs 13 residues. V lost 5 bases and J 5 bases, leaving 10 bases between the germline ends. Germline V gene data show CDR1 as MNHEY and CDR2 as SMNVEV (reference sequence). Here the CDR3 DNA reads TGTGCCAGCAGTAAGCAGGGGAACAATGAGCAGTTCTTC. It is translated as CASSKQGNNEQFF.

This chain's CDR3 is CASSLGVYTEAFF. The DNA of the CDR3 is TGTGCCAGCAGCTTGGGGGTTTACACTGAAGCTTTCTTT. The V gene is TRBV5-5, the J gene TRBJ1-1; D unresolved. The CDR3 loop spans 13 amino acids. Germline V lookup: CDR1 SGHKS, CDR2 YYEKEE (reference sequence). Trimming removed 0 bases at V and 3 bases at J, with 6 bases between.

This clone was counted only a few times. The chain joins TRBV6-1 to TRBJ1-1, with a weak D call TRBD1 (5 bases). Germline V CDR1 and CDR2: MNHNS, SASEGT. This CDR3 contains 12 residues. V lost 4 bases, J lost 8 bases, and 11 bases lay in between. CDR3 in DNA: TGTGCCAGCAGTGCACCGGGACCCGAAGCTTTCTTT. Its protein is CASSAPGPEAFF.

This clone was counted once. The V gene is TRBV18, the J gene TRBJ1-4, with 8 bases that match TRBD1. The CDR3 length is 14 residues. Germline V gene lookup returns CDR1 KGHSH and CDR2 LQKENI. J gave up 6 bases and V 4 bases, and 4 bases lay outside the gene matches. CDR3 sequence: CASSRLTGDEKLFF. CDR3 nucleotides: TGTGCCAGCTCACGACTGACAGGGGATGAAAAACTGTTTTTT.

This chain links TRBV19 with TRBJ2-1, with D hard to call. Germline V lookup: CDR1 LNHDA, CDR2 SQIVND (reference sequence). V shed 0 bases and J shed 8 bases, with 11 bases lying between them. This CDR3 is 14 amino acids long. The CDR3 DNA sequence: TGTGCCAGTAGTATAGATCTTGAAGGCGATGAGCAGTTCTTC. Translating gives CASSIDLEGDEQFF.

The sample holds one count of this clone. The V gene is TRBV25-1, the J gene TRBJ2-7; D remains unclear. Trimming took 6 bases from V and 0 from J, leaving 6 bases between them. The CDR3 contains 12 residues. From germline, CDR1 is MGHDK and CDR2 SYGVNS. In DNA form, the CDR3 reads TGTGCCAGCAGGGGCAGCTCCTACGAGCAGTACTTC. Its protein product is CASRGSSYEQYF.

The V call is TRBV7-6, the J call TRBJ2-1, with D possibly TRBD2 on 6 matching bases. Germline V CDR1 and CDR2: SGHVS, FNYEAQ. The CDR3 is 12 amino acids. Trimming left V 1 base short and J 10 bases short, with 8 bases between. The DNA of the CDR3 is TGTGCCAGCAGCTTAGAGGGGAGGGAGCAGTTCTTC. This codes for CASSLEGREQFF.

This chain connects TRBV25-1 to TRBJ1-2; D is ambiguous. Deletions cut 4 bases from V and 7 bases from J, with 7 bases between. The CDR3 is made up of 11 amino acids. Germline CDR1 MGHDK, CDR2 SYGVNS. CDR3 nucleotide sequence: TGTGCCAGCAGTGGCGCCGTTGGCTACACCTTC. Amino acids: CASSGAVGYTF.

J is TRBJ1-1 and V is TRBV29-1, with no clear D. This CDR3 is 12 amino acids long. The V end was cut by 5 bases, the J end by 6 bases, with 13 bases between. CDR1 SQVTM and CDR2 ANQGSEA come from the germline V gene. CDR3 protein: CSVLSGGPEAFF. CDR3 DNA: TGCAGCGTTCTATCCGGCGGTCCTGAAGCTTTCTTT. Combining the CDR3 with reference TRBV29-1 and TRBJ1-1 gives the whole variable domain SAVISQKPSRDICQRGTSLTIQCQVDSQVTMMFWYRQQPGQSLTLIATANQGSEATYESGFVIDKFPISRPNLTFSTLTVSNMSPEDSSIYLCSVLSGGPEAFFGQGTRLTVV.

This chain joins TRBV7-9 and TRBJ2-3; tentative D call: TRBD1 (5 bases). Deletions cut 5 bases from V and 0 bases from J, with 12 bases between. The CDR3 is 15 amino acids. CDR1 and CDR2 from the germline V gene are SEHNR and FQNEAQ (reference sequence). The CDR3 loop is CASSTRQRSTDTQYF. The CDR3 nucleotides read TGTGCCAGCAGCACACGACAGAGGAGCACAGATACGCAGTATTTT.